This passage covers 17 T cell receptor beta chains from one sample sequenced in a study of blood T cell repertoires in COVID-19. Clones were sequenced by immunoSEQ multiplex PCR, and TCRdb holds only the in-frame ones, with some missing. This sample yields more than 150,000 clones, of which approximately 90% are seen a single time; around 16% belongs to the top ten. The sequencing input was peripheral blood. These receptors were collected from a woman aged 40 to 50 with acute or convalescent COVID-19.

V usage is TRBV11-2 and J usage is TRBJ2-2; 10 positions match TRBD1. Looked up from germline, CDR1 is SGHAT and CDR2 is FQNNGV. Trimming cost V 7 bases and J 5 bases; bases outside gene matches: 7. This CDR3 is 15 amino acids long. This CDR3 is CASTRGGQGTGELFF. The CDR3 region has the DNA TGTGCCAGCACCAGGGGGGGACAGGGGACCGGGGAGCTGTTTTTT.

V is TRBV7-9 and J is TRBJ1-1; 7 bases align to TRBD1. V lost 4 bases and J lost 1; bases outside the gene matches: 6. This CDR3 spans 15 amino acids. The V gene's germline CDR1 is SEHNR and CDR2 FQNEAQ (reference sequence). This chain's CDR3 is CASSSRQGWNTEAFF. DNA for the CDR3: TGTGCCAGCAGCTCGAGACAGGGTTGGAACACTGAAGCTTTCTTT.

The gene calls are TRBV19 and TRBJ2-1; 9 bases align to TRBD2. Germline trimming cut 0 bases from V and 0 bases from J; bases unmatched to any gene: 6. Germline CDR1 is LNHDA and CDR2 is SQIVND (reference sequence). The CDR3 runs 18 residues. For the CDR3, the DNA is TGTGCCAGTAGTATAGACCCCCCGGGACTAGCCTCCTACAATGAGCAGTTCTTC. Translated, it gives CASSIDPPGLASYNEQFF.

This clone was seen more than once but under ten times. In DNA form, the CDR3 reads TGTGCCAGCAGCGATGGCGGGGCGGATGAGCAGTTCTTC. Amino acid sequence: CASSDGGADEQFF. The chain uses TRBV7-2 and TRBJ2-1, with D perhaps matching TRBD2 (6 bases). Germline-derived CDR1 and CDR2 are SGHTA and FQGNSA. Trimming took 5 bases from V and 8 from J, leaving 13 bases between them. The CDR3 covers 13 residues.

The gene calls are TRBV6-5 and TRBJ2-5; 8 nucleotides line up with TRBD1. Germline V gene sequence: CDR1 MNHEY, CDR2 SVGAGI. Trimming cost V 2 bases and J 1 base; bases outside gene matches: 6. The CDR3 contains 16 residues. CDR3 residues: CASSYVGQGGQETQYF. CDR3 in DNA: TGTGCCAGCAGTTACGTCGGACAGGGTGGCCAAGAGACCCAGTACTTC.

The chain uses TRBV18 and TRBJ1-5, with D possibly being TRBD1 (5 bases). Germline CDR1 and CDR2: KGHSH and LQKENI. CDR3 length: 14 residues. V lost 4 bases to trimming and J lost 7 bases, with 14 bases between them. CDR3 loop: CASSLTSTEQPQHF. DNA for the CDR3: TGTGCCAGCTCACTAACTTCGACAGAGCAGCCCCAGCATTTT. Combining the CDR3 with reference TRBV18 and TRBJ1-5 gives the whole variable domain NAGVMQNPRHLVRRRGQEARLRCSPMKGHSHVYWYRQLPEEGLKFMVYLQKENIIDESGMPKERFSAEFPKEGPSILRIQQVVRGDSAAYFCASSLTSTEQPQHFGDGTRLSIL.

The DNA for the CDR3 is TGCGCCAGCAGCCAAGATGAGGGCGGGTTAGCAGATACGCAGTATTTT. It translates to CASSQDEGGLADTQYF. V gene TRBV4-1 combines with J gene TRBJ2-3; TRBD2 might be the D (5 bases). The CDR3 extends over 16 amino acids. Trimming removed 0 bases at V and 4 bases at J, with 14 bases between. Per the germline V gene, CDR1 is MGHRA and CDR2 is YSYEKL.

This CDR3 is CASSNGLAGGHTDTQYF. In nucleotides, the CDR3 is TGTGCCAGCAGTAACGGACTAGCGGGGGGGCACACAGATACGCAGTATTTT. The V call is TRBV6-4, the J call TRBJ2-3; 15 positions match TRBD2. After removal of 5 bases from V and 2 bases from J, the junction contained 5 bases not matched to a gene. The CDR3 has 17 residues. The V gene's germline CDR1 is MRHNA and CDR2 SNTAGT.

The V gene is TRBV19, the J gene TRBJ1-5; 8 bases are a match to TRBD1. The CDR3 sequence is 19 residues long. The V gene end was trimmed by 5 bases and the J gene end by 0 bases; junction bases not matched to a gene: 15. Germline loops: CDR1 LNHDA, CDR2 SQIVND (reference sequence). The CDR3: CASSRKDRDGKYSNQPQHF. The CDR3 coding sequence is TGTGCCAGTAGTCGGAAGGACAGGGACGGGAAATATAGCAATCAGCCCCAGCATTTT.

This chain links TRBV7-9 with TRBJ2-3; the D gene is possibly TRBD2 (6 bases). CDR1 is SEHNR, CDR2 FQNEAQ, per germline (reference sequence). This CDR3 is 14 amino acids long. The ends were cut back, 6 bases at V and 7 bases at J, with 17 bases in the middle. The DNA of the CDR3 is TGTGCCAGCAGAGACATCCGGGACTTTAATACGCAGTATTTT. Translated: CASRDIRDFNTQYF.

This clone was observed at least ten times. This chain joins TRBV3-1 (or the pseudogene TRBV3-2) and TRBJ2-7; 8 bases align to TRBD1. V was pared by 3 bases and J by 3 bases, with 7 bases of the junction left unmatched. The germline CDR1 and CDR2 sequences are LGHDT and YNNKEL (reference sequence). The CDR3 has 15 amino acids. CDR3 bases: TGTGCCAGCAGCCAGGAGGACAGGGCATTCTACGAGCAGTACTTC. Translating gives CASSQEDRAFYEQYF.

This clone was picked up a small number of times. The rearrangement links TRBV11-1 to TRBJ2-7; 7 bases match TRBD1. The junction had 7 bases not matched to a gene; V was cut back by 5 bases and J by 3 bases. Per the germline V gene, CDR1 is SGHAT and CDR2 is FQDESV (reference sequence). This CDR3 contains 14 residues. The CDR3 reads CASSGLGQFYEQYF. The CDR3 bases are TGTGCCAGCAGCGGACTGGGACAGTTCTACGAGCAGTACTTC.

This chain joins TRBV5-1 and TRBJ2-7; 9 bases are shared with TRBD2. The CDR3 runs to 14 residues. Looked up from germline, CDR1 is SGHRS and CDR2 is YFSETQ. V lost 4 bases to trimming and J lost 0 bases; unmatched junction nucleotides: 2. CDR3 bases: TGCGCCAGCAGCAGGACTAGCGACTCCTACGAGCAGTACTTC. It is translated as CASSRTSDSYEQYF.

The chain couples TRBV11-3 to TRBJ2-7; 10 bases match TRBD2. This CDR3 region has 14 residues. From germline, CDR1 is SGHNT and CDR2 YENEEA. V dropped 2 bases and J dropped 6; count of bases not matched to a gene: 4. CDR3 in amino acids: CASSLRLAGAEQYF. The DNA of the CDR3 is TGTGCCAGCAGCTTACGGCTAGCGGGAGCCGAGCAGTACTTC.

The count of this clone is one. The chain uses TRBV6-5 and TRBJ2-7, with D perhaps TRBD1 (5 bases). The CDR3 consists of 15 residues. CDR1 MNHEY and CDR2 SVGAGI come from the germline V gene. Trimming shortened V by 6 bases and J by 4 bases, and 19 bases separated the two germline ends. CDR3 sequence: CASRALGQGFYEQYF. The CDR3, as DNA: TGTGCCAGCAGGGCCCTGGGGCAGGGCTTTTACGAGCAGTACTTC.

CDR3 protein: CSASRTSDNEQYF. The CDR3 region has the DNA TGCAGTGCTAGTAGGACTAGCGACAACGAGCAGTACTTC. The chain carries TRBV20-1 and TRBJ2-7; 9 bases line up with TRBD2. V shed 3 bases, J shed 5 bases, and the junction held 5 bases outside the gene matches. Germline CDR1 DFQATT, CDR2 SNEGSKA (reference sequence). CDR3 length: 13 amino acids.

V usage is TRBV21-1 and J usage is TRBJ1-6; the table's D call, TRBD1, has no DNA check behind it. TRBV21-1 is flagged as a pseudogene. The CDR3 has 17 amino acids. CDR3 coding DNA: TGTGCCAGCAGCCAAGGGACAGAGAGCTCCTATAATTCACCCCTCCACTTT. Amino acids: CASSQGTESSYNSPLHF.